This entry features one T cell receptor (beta chain) sequence. This record belongs to a study of blood T cell repertoires in COVID-19. About the study: Sites across the United States, Italy and Spain contributed samples from acute and convalescent COVID-19.

Original processing methods: Amplified reference gene primers provided the basis for estimating nucleated cell counts. Sequencing was performed with immunoSEQ multiplex PCR; in TCRdb, only in-frame clones are kept and a portion is missing. That table supplies the V and J calls and clone size; D and trimming were determined from the DNA. This sample carries fewer than 200,000 clones, over 70% of them seen once, and the ten largest clones take roughly 18%. The sequencing sample was made of peripheral blood. This TCR was sampled from a woman between 65 and 79 years old who had recovered from COVID-19.

The CDR3 DNA is TGTGCCAGCATGCGGGGGGCGGCCTACGAGCAGTACTTC. Its translation: CASMRGAAYEQYF. The rearrangement uses TRBV2 and TRBJ2-7, with 8 bases aligning to TRBD2. This CDR3 is 13 amino acids long. Germline trimming cut 7 bases from V and 2 bases from J; bases unmatched to any gene: 4. Germline-derived CDR1 and CDR2 are SNHLY and FYNNEI.